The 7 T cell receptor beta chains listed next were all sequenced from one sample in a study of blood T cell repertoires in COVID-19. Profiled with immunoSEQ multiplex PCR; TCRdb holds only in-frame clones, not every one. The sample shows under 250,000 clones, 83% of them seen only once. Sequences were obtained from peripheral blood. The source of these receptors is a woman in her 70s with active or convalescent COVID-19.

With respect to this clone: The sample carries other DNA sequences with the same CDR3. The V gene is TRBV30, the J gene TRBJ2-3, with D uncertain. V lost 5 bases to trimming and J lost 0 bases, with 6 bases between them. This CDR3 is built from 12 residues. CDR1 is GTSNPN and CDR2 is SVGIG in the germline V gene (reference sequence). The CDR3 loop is CAWGSSTDTQYF. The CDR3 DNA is TGTGCCTGGGGTTCTAGCACAGATACGCAGTATTTT.

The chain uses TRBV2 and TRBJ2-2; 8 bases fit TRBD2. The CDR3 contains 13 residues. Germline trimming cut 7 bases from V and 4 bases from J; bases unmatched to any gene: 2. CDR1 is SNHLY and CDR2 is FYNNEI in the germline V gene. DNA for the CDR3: TGTGCCAGCAATGCGGGGGGCACCGGGGAGCTGTTTTTT. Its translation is CASNAGGTGELFF.

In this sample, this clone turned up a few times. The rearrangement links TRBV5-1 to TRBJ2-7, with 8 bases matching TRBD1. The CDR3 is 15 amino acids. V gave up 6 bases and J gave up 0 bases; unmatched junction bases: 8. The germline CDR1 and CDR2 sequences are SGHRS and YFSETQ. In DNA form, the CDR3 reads TGCGCCAGCAAACCCCGACAGGGGAGCTCCTACGAGCAGTACTTC. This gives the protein CASKPRQGSSYEQYF.

The CDR3 DNA reads as TGTGCCAGTAGGGACAGGGGTGGGGGGAATGAGCAGTTCTTC. Its translation is CASRDRGGGNEQFF. V usage is TRBV19 and J usage is TRBJ2-1; 9 bases match TRBD1. Trimming cost V 6 bases and J 7 bases; bases outside gene matches: 7. The CDR3 covers 14 residues. Looked up from germline, CDR1 is LNHDA and CDR2 is SQIVND (reference sequence). Combining the CDR3 with reference TRBV19 and TRBJ2-1 gives the whole variable domain DGGITQSPKYLFRKEGQNVTLSCEQNLNHDAMYWYRQDPGQGLRLIYYSQIVNDFQKGDIAEGYSVSREKKESFPLTVTSAQKNPTAFYLCASRDRGGGNEQFFGPGTRLTVL.

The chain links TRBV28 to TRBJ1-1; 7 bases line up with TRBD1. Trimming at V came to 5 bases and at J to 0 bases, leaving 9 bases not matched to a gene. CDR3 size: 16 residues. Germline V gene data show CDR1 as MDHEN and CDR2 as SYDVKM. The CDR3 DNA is TGTGCCAGCAGTGGAGACAGGGAAAGCATGAACACTGAAGCTTTCTTT. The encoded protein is CASSGDRESMNTEAFF.

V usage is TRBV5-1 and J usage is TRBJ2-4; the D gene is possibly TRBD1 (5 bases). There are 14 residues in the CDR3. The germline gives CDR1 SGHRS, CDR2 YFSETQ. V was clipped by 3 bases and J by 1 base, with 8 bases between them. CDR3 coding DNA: TGCGCCAGCAGCTACGACAGCGCCAAAAACATTCAGTACTTC. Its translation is CASSYDSAKNIQYF.

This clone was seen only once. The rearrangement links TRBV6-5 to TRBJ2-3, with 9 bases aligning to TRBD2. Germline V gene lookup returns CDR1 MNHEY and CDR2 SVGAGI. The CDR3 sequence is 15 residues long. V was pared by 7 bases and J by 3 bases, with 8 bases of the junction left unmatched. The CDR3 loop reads CASNKRGVGTDTQYF. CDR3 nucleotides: TGTGCCAGCAACAAGCGGGGGGTGGGGACAGATACGCAGTATTTT.